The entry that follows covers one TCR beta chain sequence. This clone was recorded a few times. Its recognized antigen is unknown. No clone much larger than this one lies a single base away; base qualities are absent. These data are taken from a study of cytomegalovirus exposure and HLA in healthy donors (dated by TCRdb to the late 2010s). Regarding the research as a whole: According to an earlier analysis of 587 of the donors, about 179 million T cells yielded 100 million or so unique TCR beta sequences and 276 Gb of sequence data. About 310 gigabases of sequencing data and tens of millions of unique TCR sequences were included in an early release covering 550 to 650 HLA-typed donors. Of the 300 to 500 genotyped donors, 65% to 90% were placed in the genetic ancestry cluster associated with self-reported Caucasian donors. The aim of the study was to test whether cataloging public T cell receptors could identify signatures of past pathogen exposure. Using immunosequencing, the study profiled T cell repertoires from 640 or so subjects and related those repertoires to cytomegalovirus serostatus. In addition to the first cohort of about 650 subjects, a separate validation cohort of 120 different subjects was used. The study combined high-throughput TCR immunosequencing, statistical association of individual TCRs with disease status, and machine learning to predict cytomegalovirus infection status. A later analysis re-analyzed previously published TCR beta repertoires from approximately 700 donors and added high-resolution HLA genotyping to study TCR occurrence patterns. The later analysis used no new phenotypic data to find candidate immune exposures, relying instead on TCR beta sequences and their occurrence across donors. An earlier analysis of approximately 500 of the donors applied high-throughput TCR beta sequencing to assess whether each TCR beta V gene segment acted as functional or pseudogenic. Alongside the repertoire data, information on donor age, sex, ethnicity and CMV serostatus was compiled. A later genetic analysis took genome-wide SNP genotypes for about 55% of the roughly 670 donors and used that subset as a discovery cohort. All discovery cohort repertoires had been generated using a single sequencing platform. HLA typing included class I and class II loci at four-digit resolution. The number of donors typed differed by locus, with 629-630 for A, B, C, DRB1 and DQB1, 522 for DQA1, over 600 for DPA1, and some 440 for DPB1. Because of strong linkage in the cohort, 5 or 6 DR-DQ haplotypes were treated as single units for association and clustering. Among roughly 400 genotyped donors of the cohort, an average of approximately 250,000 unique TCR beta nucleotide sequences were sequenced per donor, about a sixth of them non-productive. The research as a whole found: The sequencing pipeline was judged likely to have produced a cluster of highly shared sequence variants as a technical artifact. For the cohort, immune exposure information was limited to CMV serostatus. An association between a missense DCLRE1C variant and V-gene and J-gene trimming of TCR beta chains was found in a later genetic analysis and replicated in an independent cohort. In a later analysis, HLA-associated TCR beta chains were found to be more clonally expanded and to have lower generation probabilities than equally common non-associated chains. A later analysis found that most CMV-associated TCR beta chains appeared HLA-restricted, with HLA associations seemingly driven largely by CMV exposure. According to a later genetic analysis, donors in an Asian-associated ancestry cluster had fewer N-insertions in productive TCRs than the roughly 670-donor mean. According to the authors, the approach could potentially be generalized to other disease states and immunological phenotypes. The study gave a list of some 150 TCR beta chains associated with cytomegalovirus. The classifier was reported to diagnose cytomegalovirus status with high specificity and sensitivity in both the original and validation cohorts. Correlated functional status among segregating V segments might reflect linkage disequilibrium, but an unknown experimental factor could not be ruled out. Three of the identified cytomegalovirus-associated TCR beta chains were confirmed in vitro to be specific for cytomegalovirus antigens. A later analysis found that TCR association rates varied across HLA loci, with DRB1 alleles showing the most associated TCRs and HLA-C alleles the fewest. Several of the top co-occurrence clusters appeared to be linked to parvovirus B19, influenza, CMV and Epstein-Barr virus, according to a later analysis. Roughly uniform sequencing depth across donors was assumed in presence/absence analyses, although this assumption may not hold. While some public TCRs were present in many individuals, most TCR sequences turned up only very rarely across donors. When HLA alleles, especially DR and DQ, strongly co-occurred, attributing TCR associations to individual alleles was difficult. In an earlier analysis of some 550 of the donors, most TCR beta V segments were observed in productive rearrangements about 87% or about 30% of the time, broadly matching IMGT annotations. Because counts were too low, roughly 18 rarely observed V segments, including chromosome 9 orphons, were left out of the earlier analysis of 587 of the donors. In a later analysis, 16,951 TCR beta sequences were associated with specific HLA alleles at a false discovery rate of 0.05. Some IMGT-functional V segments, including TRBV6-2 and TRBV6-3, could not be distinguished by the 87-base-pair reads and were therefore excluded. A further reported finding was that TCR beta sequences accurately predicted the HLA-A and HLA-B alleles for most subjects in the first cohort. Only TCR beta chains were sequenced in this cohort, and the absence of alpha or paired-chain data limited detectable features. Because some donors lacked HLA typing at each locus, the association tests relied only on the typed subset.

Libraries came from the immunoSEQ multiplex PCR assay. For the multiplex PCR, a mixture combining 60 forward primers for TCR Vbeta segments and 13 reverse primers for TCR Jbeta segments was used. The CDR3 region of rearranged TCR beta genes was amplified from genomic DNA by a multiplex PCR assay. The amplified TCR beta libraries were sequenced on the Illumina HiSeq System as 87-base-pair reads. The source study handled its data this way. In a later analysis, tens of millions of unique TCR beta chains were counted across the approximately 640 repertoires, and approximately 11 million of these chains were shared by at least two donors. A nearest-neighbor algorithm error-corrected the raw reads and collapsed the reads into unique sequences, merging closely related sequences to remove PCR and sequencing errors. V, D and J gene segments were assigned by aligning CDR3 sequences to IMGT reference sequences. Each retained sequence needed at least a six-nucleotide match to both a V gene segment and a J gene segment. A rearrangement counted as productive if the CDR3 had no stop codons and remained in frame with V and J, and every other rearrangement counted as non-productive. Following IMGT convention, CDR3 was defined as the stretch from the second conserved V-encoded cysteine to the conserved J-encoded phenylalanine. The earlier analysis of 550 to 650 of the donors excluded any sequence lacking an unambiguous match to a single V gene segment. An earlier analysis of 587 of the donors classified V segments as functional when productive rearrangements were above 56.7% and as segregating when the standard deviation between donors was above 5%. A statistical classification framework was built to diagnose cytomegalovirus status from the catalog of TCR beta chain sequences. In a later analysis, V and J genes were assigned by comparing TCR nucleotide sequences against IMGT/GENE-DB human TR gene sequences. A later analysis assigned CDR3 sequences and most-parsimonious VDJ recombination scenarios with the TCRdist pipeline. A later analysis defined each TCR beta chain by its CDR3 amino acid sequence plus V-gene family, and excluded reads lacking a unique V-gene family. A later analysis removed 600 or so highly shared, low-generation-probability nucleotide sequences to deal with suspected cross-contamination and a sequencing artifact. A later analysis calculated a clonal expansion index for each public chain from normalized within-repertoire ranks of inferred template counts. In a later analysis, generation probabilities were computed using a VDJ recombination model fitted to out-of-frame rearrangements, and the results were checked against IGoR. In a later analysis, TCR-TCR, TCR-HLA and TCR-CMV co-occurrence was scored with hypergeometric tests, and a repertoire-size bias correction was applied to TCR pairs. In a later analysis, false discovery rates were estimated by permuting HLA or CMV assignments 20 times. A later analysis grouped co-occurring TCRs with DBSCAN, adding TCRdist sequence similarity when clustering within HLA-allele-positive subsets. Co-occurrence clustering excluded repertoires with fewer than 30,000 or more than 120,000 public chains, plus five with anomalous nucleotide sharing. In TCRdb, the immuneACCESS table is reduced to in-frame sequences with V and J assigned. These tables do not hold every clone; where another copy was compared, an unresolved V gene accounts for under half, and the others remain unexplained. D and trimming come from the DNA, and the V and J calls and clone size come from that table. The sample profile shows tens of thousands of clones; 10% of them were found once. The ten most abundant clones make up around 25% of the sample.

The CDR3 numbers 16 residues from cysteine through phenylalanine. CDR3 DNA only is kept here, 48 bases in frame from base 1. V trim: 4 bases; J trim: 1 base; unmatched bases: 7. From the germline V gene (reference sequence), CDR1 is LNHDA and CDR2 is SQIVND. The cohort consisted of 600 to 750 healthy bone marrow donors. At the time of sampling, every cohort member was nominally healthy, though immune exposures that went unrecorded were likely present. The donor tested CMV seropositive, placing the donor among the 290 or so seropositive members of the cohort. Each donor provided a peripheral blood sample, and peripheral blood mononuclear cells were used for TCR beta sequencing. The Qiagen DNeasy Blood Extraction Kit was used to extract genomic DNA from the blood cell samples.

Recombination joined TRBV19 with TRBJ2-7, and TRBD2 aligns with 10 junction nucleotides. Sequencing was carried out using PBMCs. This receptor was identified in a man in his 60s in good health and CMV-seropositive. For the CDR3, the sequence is CASSRESGRASYEQYF. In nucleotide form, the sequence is TGTGCCAGTAGTAGGGAGAGCGGGAGGGCATCCTACGAGCAGTACTTC.